One sample yielded the 12 T cell receptor beta chains listed below, sequenced in a study of blood T cell repertoires in COVID-19. TCRdb's copy holds only in-frame clones and misses some; the assay was immunoSEQ multiplex PCR. Seen here are about 320,000 clones, more than 85% observed once, and the top ten hold almost 4%. Sequencing was carried out using PBMCs or T cells enriched from blood (not recorded which). The source is a woman aged 30 to 39 who had been exposed to COVID-19.

CDR3: CATSDFKFPAYTQYF. DNA of the CDR3: TGTGCCACCAGTGATTTTAAGTTCCCAGCGTATACGCAGTATTTT. V gene TRBV24-1 combines with J gene TRBJ2-3; D call uncertain. V gave up 1 base and J gave up 7 bases, with 14 bases separating them. CDR3 length: 15 residues. Germline values: CDR1 KGHDR, CDR2 SFDVKD.

The V call is TRBV4-2, the J call TRBJ2-5; TRBD2 aligns across 7 bases. Germline lookup yields CDR1 LGHNA and CDR2 YNFKEQ. CDR3 size: 14 residues. The J segment lost 7 bases and the V segment lost 0 bases, leaving 5 bases of the junction unmatched. CDR3 bases: TGTGCCAGCAGCCAAGATTCAGAGCGGGGGACCCAGTACTTC. This gives the protein CASSQDSERGTQYF.

This rearrangement joins TRBV5-1 to TRBJ1-1; the D gene is possibly TRBD1 (6 bases). Trimming took 2 bases from V and 1 from J, leaving 12 bases between them. The germline V gene encodes CDR1 SGHRS and CDR2 YFSETQ. The CDR3 loop spans 15 amino acids. This CDR3 is CASSLQGGSNTEAFF. CDR3 nucleotides: TGCGCCAGCAGCTTACAGGGCGGATCGAACACTGAAGCTTTCTTT.

The CDR3 loop is CASRDLYSGLQQTQYF. The CDR3 region has the DNA TGTGCCAGCCGCGACCTTTATAGCGGGCTCCAGCAGACCCAGTACTTC. The chain carries TRBV3-1 (or the pseudogene TRBV3-2) and TRBJ2-5, with 7 bases lining up with TRBD2. The CDR3 is 16 amino acids. V lost 8 bases to trimming and J lost 6 bases; unmatched junction nucleotides: 18. Per germline, CDR1 LGHDT and CDR2 YNNKEL (reference sequence).

This clone occurred a few times. The J gene is TRBJ2-3, the V gene TRBV2; 8 bases match TRBD2. This CDR3 is 15 amino acids long. Germline V gives CDR1 SNHLY, CDR2 FYNNEI. The V segment lost 8 bases and the J segment 5 bases; nucleotides outside the gene matches: 12. The CDR3 DNA follows: TGTGCCAGCCGTCTCCGGGGGGGGGCAGGAGATACGCAGTATTTT. It codes for CASRLRGGAGDTQYF.

This chain connects TRBV6-2 or TRBV6-3 to TRBJ2-5, with TRBD1 as a possible D gene (5 bases). The CDR3 runs to 15 residues. Looked up from germline, CDR1 is MNHEY and CDR2 is SVGEGT. The V and J ends lost 2 bases and 1 base respectively, with 11 bases between them. CDR3: CASSYDRRGQETQYF. The DNA of the CDR3 is TGTGCCAGCAGTTACGATAGAAGGGGCCAAGAGACCCAGTACTTC.

The V gene is TRBV6-2 or TRBV6-3, the J gene TRBJ1-1, with a possible D match to TRBD1 (6 bases). Trimming shortened V by 2 bases and J by 3 bases, and 10 bases separated the two germline ends. The germline CDR1 and CDR2 sequences are MNHEY and SVGEGT. This CDR3 region has 14 residues. The CDR3 nucleotides read TGTGCCAGCAGTTACGCGGGGGGCGACACTGAAGCTTTCTTT. Its translation is CASSYAGGDTEAFF.

The CDR3 loop reads CASSSRDKGANVLTF. As DNA, the CDR3 is TGTGCCAGTAGTAGCCGGGACAAGGGGGCCAACGTCCTGACTTTC. V is TRBV19 and J is TRBJ2-6; D might be TRBD1 (6 bases). This CDR3 is built from 15 residues. Germline V CDR1 and CDR2: LNHDA, SQIVND (reference sequence). The V and J ends lost 4 bases and 4 bases respectively, with 11 bases between them.

The rearrangement uses TRBV5-8 and TRBJ1-4, with D uncertain. The germline gives CDR1 SGHTS, CDR2 YDEGEE. V was cut by 0 bases and J by 0 bases, with 9 bases left in between. The CDR3 length is 16 residues. The CDR3 loop reads CASSLDPVATNEKLFF. CDR3 nucleotides: TGTGCCAGCAGCTTGGACCCAGTTGCAACTAATGAAAAACTGTTTTTT. The whole variable domain, filled in from reference TRBV5-8 and TRBJ1-4, reads EAGVTQSPTHLIKTRGQQATLRCSPISGHTSVYWYQQALGLGLQFLLWYDEGEERNRGNFPPRFSGRQFPNYSSELNVNALELEDSALYLCASSLDPVATNEKLFFGSGTQLSVL.

V and J are TRBV5-1 and TRBJ2-7, with D possibly being TRBD2 (6 bases). Germline V gene data show CDR1 as SGHRS and CDR2 as YFSETQ. V lost 7 bases, J lost 5 bases, and 19 bases lay in between. The CDR3 is made up of 14 amino acids. CDR3 bases: TGCGCCAGCGGCGGGGCCCAGGGCGGCCACGAGCAGTACTTC. The encoded protein is CASGGAQGGHEQYF. The variable domain in full, with the rest retrieved from reference TRBV5-1 and TRBJ2-7, is KAGVTQTPRYLIKTRGQQVTLSCSPISGHRSVSWYQQTPGQGLQFLFEYFSETQRNKGNFPGRFSGRQFSNSRSEMNVSTLELGDSALYLCASGGAQGGHEQYFGPGTRLTVT.

V and J are TRBV2 and TRBJ1-6; 7 nucleotides align to TRBD1. Losses at the gene ends were 8 bases for V and 8 bases for J; bases not matched to a gene: 12. The V gene's germline CDR1 is SNHLY and CDR2 FYNNEI. The CDR3 is 15 residues long. CDR3 nucleotides: TGTGCCAGCCTCGACAGGGTCACAGGTTATTCACCCCTCCACTTT. Residues: CASLDRVTGYSPLHF.

This rearrangement joins TRBV7-9 to TRBJ2-2; possible D gene TRBD1, 6 bases. Deletions cut 2 bases from V and 5 bases from J, with 9 bases between. CDR3 length: 14 amino acids. Germline CDR1 SEHNR, CDR2 FQNEAQ (reference sequence). Here the CDR3 reads CASSLLRGTGELFF. DNA for the CDR3: TGTGCCAGCAGCTTACTCAGGGGTACCGGGGAGCTGTTTTTT.